The rows below give T cell receptor beta chains drawn from one sample of a study of OX40 agonist ivuxolimab in advanced cancers. Sequenced by immunoSEQ multiplex PCR; TCRdb stores in-frame clones only, minus some. The data hold 78,000 or so clones, with around nine tenths observed a single time. Specimen: CD4+ or CD8+ T cells sorted from blood, collected in a trial of the OX40 agonist ivuxolimab. Source of these receptors: an adult with an advanced solid tumor such as melanoma, head and neck, liver or kidney cancer. Both conserved end residues are part of each CDR3. A D gene is named only where the DNA matches it firmly. Clone size, where shown, is once, few, many, or a class for clones that have expanded.

D gene,V gene,J gene,clone size,CDR3 protein,CDR3 DNA
-,TRBV19,TRBJ2-7,once,CASSLGQGISYEQYF,TGTGCCAGTAGTCTAGGGCAGGGAATCTCCTACGAGCAGTACTTC
-,TRBV30,TRBJ1-5,-,CAWSVGQYNQPQHF,TGTGCCTGGAGTGTCGGACAATACAATCAGCCCCAGCATTTT
-,TRBV6-6,TRBJ2-5,-,CASSYWEQETQYF,TGTGCCAGCAGTTACTGGGAACAAGAGACCCAGTACTTC
-,TRBV5-6,TRBJ1-2,-,CASSLPGDYGYTF,TGTGCCAGCAGCTTGCCGGGTGACTATGGCTACACCTTC
-,TRBV18,TRBJ2-1,-,CASSPPIRDEQFF,TGTGCCAGCTCACCACCGATTAGGGATGAGCAGTTCTTC
-,TRBV7-2,TRBJ1-1,-,CASSPLEGRTEAFF,TGTGCCAGCAGCCCCCTGGAAGGGAGGACTGAAGCTTTCTTT
TRBD1,TRBV12-5,TRBJ1-1,few,CASGLPTGATEAFF,TGTGCTAGTGGTTTGCCGACAGGGGCCACTGAAGCTTTCTTT
TRBD2,TRBV7-9,TRBJ2-7,-,CASSLELAGTYEQYF,TGTGCCAGCAGCTTAGAACTAGCGGGAACCTACGAGCAGTACTTC
-,TRBV19,TRBJ1-1,-,CASSIQGTLNTEAFF,TGTGCCAGTAGTATACAGGGTACGCTGAACACTGAAGCTTTCTTT
-,TRBV6-1,TRBJ2-1,once,CASSLETPYNEQFF,TGTGCCAGCAGTCTAGAAACCCCCTACAATGAGCAGTTCTTC
TRBD2,TRBV27,TRBJ2-7,-,CASSPTSPSGGGSYEQYF,TGTGCCAGCAGTCCGACGTCCCCTAGTGGGGGGGGCTCCTACGAGCAGTACTTC
-,TRBV7-8,TRBJ2-1,-,CASSLSEIYNEQFF,TGTGCCAGCAGCTTATCGGAGATCTACAATGAGCAGTTCTTC
-,TRBV15,TRBJ1-3,-,CATRRGNTIYF,TGTGCCACCAGAAGAGGAAACACCATATATTTT
-,TRBV6-5,TRBJ2-7,-,CASSRGAGPSYEQYF,TGTGCCAGCAGCCGGGGGGCGGGACCTTCCTACGAGCAGTACTTC
TRBD1,TRBV5-6,TRBJ1-2,-,CASSLAGTGGYGYTF,TGTGCCAGCAGCTTGGCCGGGACAGGGGGCTATGGCTACACCTTC
TRBD2,TRBV10-3,TRBJ2-1,-,CAIRDGLAGSYNEQFF,TGTGCCATCAGGGACGGGTTAGCGGGGTCCTACAATGAGCAGTTCTTC
TRBD1,TRBV18,TRBJ2-3,-,CASSPPTGQGTDTQYF,TGTGCCAGCTCACCACCCACGGGACAGGGCACAGATACGCAGTATTTT
-,TRBV5-1,TRBJ2-2,-,CASSLTEENTGELFF,TGCGCCAGCAGCTTGACAGAGGAGAACACCGGGGAGCTGTTTTTT
TRBD1,TRBV6-1,TRBJ1-2,-,CASSLPPTGTYGYTF,TGTGCCAGCAGTCTTCCCCCGACAGGGACCTATGGCTACACCTTC
-,TRBV5-5,TRBJ1-1,-,CASSPQVNTEAFF,TGTGCCAGCAGCCCACAGGTAAACACTGAAGCTTTCTTT
TRBD1,TRBV5-1,TRBJ2-5,once,CASSLGQKETQYF,TGCGCCAGCTCCCTGGGACAGAAAGAGACCCAGTACTTC
-,TRBV7-2,TRBJ2-7,once,CASSFGGQKEQYF,TGTGCCAGCAGCTTTGGGGGGCAGAAGGAGCAGTACTTC
TRBD2,TRBV30,TRBJ2-5,-,CAWRSGGLGETQYF,TGTGCCTGGCGTTCGGGGGGGCTAGGGGAGACCCAGTACTTC
-,TRBV7-6,TRBJ1-3,few,CASSRVSSGNTIYF,TGTGCCAGCAGCCGAGTAAGCTCTGGAAACACCATATATTTT
-,TRBV21-1,TRBJ2-3,-,CASRDYTDTQYF,TGTGCCAGCCGGGACTACACAGATACGCAGTATTTT
-,TRBV6-1,TRBJ2-2,-,CASSEVRGGELFF,TGTGCCAGCAGTGAAGTAAGGGGGGGGGAGCTGTTTTTT
-,TRBV6-5,TRBJ2-1,-,CASSKRDNEQFF,TGTGCCAGCAGTAAGCGGGACAATGAGCAGTTCTTC